The 22 T cell receptor beta chains given below trace back to one sample, sequenced in a study of blood T cell repertoires in COVID-19 (dated by TCRdb to about 2020). The library was built by means of the immunoSEQ multiplex PCR assay. In its TCRdb copy, this immuneACCESS table keeps in-frame sequences only and misses some clones. Where compared with another copy, unresolved V genes explain less than half of these, and the others have no known cause. This sample gives approximately 330,000 clones in total; around 91% of them show up just once. In total, the top ten clones hold 0.8% to 1.3% of the sample. The sequencing input was peripheral blood. Receptors originate from a woman between 40 and 55 years old with COVID-19, enrolled during active disease.

The V gene is TRBV19, the J gene TRBJ2-7, with D possibly matching TRBD1 (6 bases). Germline V CDR1 and CDR2: LNHDA, SQIVND (reference sequence). Trimming removed 1 base from V and 4 bases from J, with 8 bases in between. The CDR3 length is 13 residues. DNA for the CDR3: TGTGCCAGTAGTATAGGACAGGCGTACGAGCAGTACTTC. Translating gives CASSIGQAYEQYF.

This chain uses TRBV12-3 or TRBV12-4 with TRBJ2-1, with 12 bases identical to TRBD2. With V trimmed by 4 bases and J by 10 bases, 2 bases remained unmatched. The CDR3 totals 13 residues. The chain's CDR3 is CASSSGTSGEQFF. In DNA form, the CDR3 reads TGTGCCAGCAGTTCAGGGACTAGCGGGGAGCAGTTCTTC.

The chain recombines TRBV3-1 (or the pseudogene TRBV3-2) with TRBJ2-7; D is unresolved. The CDR3 contains 15 residues. Trimming took off 4 bases at V and 4 bases at J, with 17 bases between the two ends. The germline CDR1 and CDR2 sequences are LGHDT and YNNKEL (reference sequence). CDR3 nucleotides: TGTGCCAGCAGCCTACAGAAACCCACTTCTTACGAGCAGTACTTC. It codes for CASSLQKPTSYEQYF.

The CDR3 coding sequence is TGTGCCAGCAGTTCACGGGGGGCCCCCTACAATGAGCAGTTCTTC. Amino acid sequence: CASSSRGAPYNEQFF. The chain combines TRBV27 with TRBJ2-1, with a tentative D call TRBD2 (7 bases). In germline, CDR1 is MNHEY, CDR2 SMNVEV (reference sequence). V dropped 4 bases and J dropped 2 bases, with 12 bases sitting between them. CDR3 length equals 15 residues.

The chain combines TRBV12-3 or TRBV12-4 with TRBJ1-2; possible D gene TRBD1, 5 bases. The V gene lost 4 bases and the J gene lost 3 bases, with 9 bases spanning the gap. CDR3 length equals 13 residues. The CDR3 coding sequence is TGTGCCAGCAGTTGGGGGGTTCACTATGGCTACACCTTC. Translation gives CASSWGVHYGYTF.

There are a few counts of this clone. The CDR3 is CASSYGGHQPQHF. CDR3 DNA: TGTGCCAGCAGTTACGGAGGACATCAGCCCCAGCATTTT. This chain joins TRBV6-2 or TRBV6-3 and TRBJ1-5, with D unclear. Trimming removed 2 bases at V and 5 bases at J, with 7 bases between. Looked up from germline, CDR1 is MNHEY and CDR2 is SVGEGT. The CDR3 has 13 amino acids.

CDR3 region: CASRPHTAGDLSYEQYF. The CDR3 DNA reads TGTGCCAGCAGACCTCACACGGCAGGGGACCTCTCCTACGAGCAGTACTTC. The genes are TRBV6-2 or TRBV6-3 and TRBJ2-7; weak D call: TRBD1 (6 bases). Per germline, CDR1 MNHEY and CDR2 SVGEGT. This CDR3 spans 17 amino acids. V gave up 6 bases and J gave up 0 bases, with 21 bases separating them.

V and J are TRBV9 and TRBJ2-1; TRBD1 is a possible D gene (5 bases). The CDR3 is 13 residues long. Germline V lookup: CDR1 SGDLS, CDR2 YYNGEE. V lost 1 base to trimming and J lost 6 bases, with 8 bases between them. DNA of the CDR3: TGTGCCAGCAGCGTACGGCAGGGCAATGAGCAGTTCTTC. This encodes CASSVRQGNEQFF.

Comments on this clone: This sample includes further DNA sequences coding for the same CDR3. V gene TRBV7-2 combines with J gene TRBJ2-7; no clear D gene. The germline V gene encodes CDR1 SGHTA and CDR2 FQGNSA. The ends were cut back, 4 bases at V and 3 bases at J, with 4 bases in the middle. The CDR3 spans 11 residues. This CDR3 reads CASSSYYEQYF. DNA of the CDR3: TGTGCCAGCAGCTCGTACTACGAGCAGTACTTC.

For the CDR3, the DNA is TGCGCCAGCAGCAGCCCGACAGGGACGAACTATGGCTACACCTTC. Its protein product is CASSSPTGTNYGYTF. The chain is built from TRBV4-3 and TRBJ1-2; TRBD1 aligns across 7 bases. The CDR3 consists of 15 residues. Germline assignment: CDR1 LGHNA and CDR2 YSLEER. J gave up 2 bases and V 5 bases, and 8 bases lay outside the gene matches.

The rearrangement joins TRBV5-6 to TRBJ1-1; maybe TRBD1 (6 bases). The CDR3 consists of 15 residues. V was pared by 0 bases and J by 4 bases, with 13 bases between. The V gene's germline CDR1 is SGHDT and CDR2 YYEEEE. The CDR3 is CASSLEPARGTEAFF. The CDR3, as DNA: TGTGCCAGCAGCTTGGAACCGGCCAGGGGCACTGAAGCTTTCTTT.

The CDR3 DNA sequence: TGTGCCAGCAGCCCAGAGGTGGCAGTCCTCACAGATACGCAGTATTTT. This translates into CASSPEVAVLTDTQYF. The chain joins TRBV3-1 (or the pseudogene TRBV3-2) to TRBJ2-3; D is uncertain. The V end was cut by 4 bases, the J end by 2 bases, with 16 bases between. This CDR3 has 16 residues. Germline CDR1 reads LGHDT; CDR2 reads YNNKEL (reference sequence).

This rearrangement joins TRBV11-2 to TRBJ2-7, with 7 bases fitting TRBD1. Germline CDR1 is SGHAT and CDR2 is FQNNGV. This CDR3 is built from 16 residues. V dropped 1 base and J dropped 4; count of bases not matched to a gene: 10. The CDR3 is CASSLVGRGLRYEQYF. CDR3 sequence (DNA): TGTGCCAGCAGCTTAGTTGGCAGGGGGTTGAGGTACGAGCAGTACTTC.

The V gene is TRBV21-1, the J gene TRBJ1-2; TRBD1, the table's D call, was not compared with the DNA. TRBV21-1 constitutes a pseudogene. The CDR3 loop spans 16 amino acids. As DNA, the CDR3 is TGTGCCAGCACCATTATCCGACAGGGGATGGGCTATGGCTACACCTTC. Encoded protein: CASTIIRQGMGYGYTF.

The rearrangement uses TRBV27 and TRBJ1-2; TRBD1 matches 12 bases. The V gene's germline CDR1 is MNHEY and CDR2 SMNVEV (reference sequence). The CDR3 is made up of 15 amino acids. Trimming at V came to 6 bases and at J to 7 bases, leaving 9 bases not matched to a gene. CDR3 protein: CASRAPGQGASGYTF. CDR3 nucleotide sequence: TGTGCCAGCAGAGCCCCGGGACAGGGGGCAAGTGGCTACACCTTC.

The V gene is TRBV5-6, the J gene TRBJ2-1; D is perhaps TRBD2 (5 bases). The CDR3 has 14 residues. V was trimmed by 5 bases and J by 10 bases, leaving 19 bases between them. Per the germline V gene, CDR1 is SGHDT and CDR2 is YYEEEE. CDR3 in DNA: TGTGCCAGCAGATCGAAAAAGAGGGTAGGCGAGCAGTTCTTC. Translation: CASRSKKRVGEQFF.

J is TRBJ1-2 and V is TRBV24-1; 7 bases map to TRBD1. The CDR3 contains 13 residues. Trimming cost V 6 bases and J 7 bases; bases outside gene matches: 7. Germline-derived CDR1 and CDR2 are KGHDR and SFDVKD. For the CDR3, the DNA is TGTGCCACCAGTTCGAGGGGGCAGGCTGGCTACACCTTC. Its protein is CATSSRGQAGYTF.

The chain links TRBV2 to TRBJ1-2, with TRBD1 matching 8 bases. Looked up from germline, CDR1 is SNHLY and CDR2 is FYNNEI. V trimming: 5 bases; J trimming: 7 bases; junction bases outside the gene matches: 9. This CDR3 is built from 14 residues. CDR3 sequence reads: CASSQETGEGGYTF. CDR3 DNA: TGTGCCAGCAGTCAAGAGACAGGGGAGGGTGGCTACACCTTC.

The chain recombines TRBV19 with TRBJ1-1; no definite D call. The germline gives CDR1 LNHDA, CDR2 SQIVND (reference sequence). V was clipped by 5 bases and J by 0 bases, with 13 bases between them. The CDR3 is 15 amino acids. DNA for the CDR3: TGTGCCAGTAGTTCTAGAAGCGAGGTGAACACTGAAGCTTTCTTT. Protein sequence: CASSSRSEVNTEAFF. Full variable domain (missing parts from reference TRBV19 and TRBJ1-1): DGGITQSPKYLFRKEGQNVTLSCEQNLNHDAMYWYRQDPGQGLRLIYYSQIVNDFQKGDIAEGYSVSREKKESFPLTVTSAQKNPTAFYLCASSSRSEVNTEAFFGQGTRLTVV.

This sequence joins TRBV5-1 and TRBJ2-1; perhaps TRBD2 as D (6 bases). This CDR3 is built from 15 residues. The V and J ends lost 2 bases and 8 bases respectively, with 17 bases between them. Germline CDR1 and CDR2: SGHRS and YFSETQ. This chain's CDR3 is CASSLGTRFYDEQFF. CDR3 bases: TGCGCCAGCAGCTTAGGGACTCGCTTTTATGATGAGCAGTTCTTC. Variable domain in full (rest from reference TRBV5-1 and TRBJ2-1): KAGVTQTPRYLIKTRGQQVTLSCSPISGHRSVSWYQQTPGQGLQFLFEYFSETQRNKGNFPGRFSGRQFSNSRSEMNVSTLELGDSALYLCASSLGTRFYDEQFFGPGTRLTVL.

This chain links TRBV28 with TRBJ1-6; perhaps TRBD1 as D (5 bases). The CDR3 sequence is 14 residues long. CDR1 is MDHEN and CDR2 is SYDVKM in the germline V gene. Trimming stripped 2 bases from V and 9 bases from J, with 11 bases between. The DNA for the CDR3 is TGTGCCAGCAGTTTACTGGGGCGCTTTTCACCCCTCCACTTT. It codes for CASSLLGRFSPLHF.

The chain carries TRBV4-2 and TRBJ2-1; TRBD2 matches 8 bases. Germline-derived CDR1 and CDR2 are LGHNA and YNFKEQ. The V segment lost 0 bases and the J segment 6 bases; nucleotides outside the gene matches: 7. The CDR3 consists of 16 residues. This chain's CDR3 is CASSQDSARGVNEQFF. As DNA, the CDR3 is TGTGCCAGCAGCCAAGATTCCGCGCGGGGGGTCAATGAGCAGTTCTTC.